Reported below is one T cell receptor (beta chain). Antigen specificity is unknown. TCRdb's copy holds only in-frame clones and misses some; the assay was immunoSEQ multiplex PCR. The sample has roughly 100,000 clones, more than 85% seen once; the top ten hold 0.25% to 0.3%. This sample stems from a study of OX40 agonist ivuxolimab in advanced cancers. Study-wide context: Aged roughly 23 to 90 with a mean of around 60 years, they were roughly 83% male. Among those treated, three patients had partial responses, one with hepatocellular carcinoma and two with cutaneous melanoma. General study findings and limits: Expanded clones were, on average, more numerous in CD8+ T cells than in CD4+.

The V gene's germline CDR1 is DFQATT and CDR2 SNEGSKA (reference sequence). V was trimmed by 6 bases and J by 8 bases, leaving 10 bases between them. The CDR3 has 11 amino acids. The chain couples TRBV20-1 to TRBJ1-4; D remains unclear. The sequence derives from an adult with an advanced solid tumor such as melanoma, head and neck, liver or kidney cancer. Material: CD4+ or CD8+ T cells sorted from blood, obtained in a trial of the OX40 agonist ivuxolimab. The CDR3 is CSAPETEKLFF. CDR3 nucleotides: TGCAGTGCGCCAGAGACCGAAAAACTGTTTTTT.